The present T cell receptor beta chain was sequenced within a study of cytotoxic CD8 clonotypes in ibrutinib-treated CLL. The repertoire was sequenced with immunoSEQ multiplex PCR; TCRdb's copy has only in-frame clones and lacks some. The sample yields 300,000 to 350,000 clones, around four fifths seen once. Study-wide findings and caveats: Public clonotypes showed up rarely, and on treatment they shrank or held steady.

As regards this clone: Its antigen remains unknown.

The clonotype was recovered from a human donor with chronic lymphocytic leukemia. The specimen was PBMCs, collected before ibrutinib treatment.

CDR3 residues: CASSQAPGRIYGYTF. The CDR3, as DNA: TGTGCCAGCAGCCAAGCGCCAGGTCGAATTTATGGCTACACCTTC. The J gene is TRBJ1-2, the V gene TRBV4-2, with D unresolved. This CDR3 region has 15 residues. V lost 1 base, J lost 5 bases, and 14 bases lay in between. Germline V gives CDR1 LGHNA, CDR2 YNFKEQ.